The clone carrying this T cell receptor (beta chain) was detected only a few times. This specimen belongs to a study of T cells after yellow fever vaccination. From the 5' RACE reads, TCRdb called clonotypes with MiXCR, one entry per CDR3 protein. Of about 550,000 distinct CDR3 sequences in the sample, about a fifth were seen once. CDR1 SGDLS and CDR2 YYNGEE come from the germline V gene. The V end lost 0 bases, the J end lost 12 bases, and 19 bases lay between the germline ends. This CDR3 contains 14 residues. The receptor was isolated from a man younger than 45 who received the YFV17D yellow fever vaccine. Sequencing was performed on PBMCs, taken 15 days after the yellow fever booster vaccination. The rearrangement joins TRBV9 to TRBJ2-7; perhaps TRBD2 as D (6 bases). The CDR3 protein is CASSVADGGIDRYF. CDR3 nucleotides: TGTGCCAGCAGCGTAGCTGACGGGGGTATAGATCGGTACTTC.